Listed here are 8 T cell receptor beta chains from one sample, sequenced in a study of beta chain features in type 1 diabetes listed by TCRdb under 2018. Results and caveats for the whole study, not just this receptor: Type 1 diabetes patients showed a moderate but significant shortening of TCRB CDR3 length in all four CD4+ subsets.

Libraries were built with the immunoSEQ multiplex PCR assay. The entire amount of isolated RNA was reverse transcribed using the High Capacity cDNA Reverse Transcription Kit, so the sequenced TCRB transcripts were expressed ones. TCRdb re-hosts the immuneACCESS table, in-frame sequences only. Its copies lack some clones; in the studies checked, an unresolved V gene accounts for under half of them, and the cause for the rest is not known. Present in this sample are some 350,000 clones, roughly 13% of which were seen just once. The leading ten clones occupy approximately 0.016% of the sample. No antigen has been identified for these receptors. Sequences were obtained from naive CD4+ T cells from blood. This sample's cell subset or site label indicates: true naive CD4+ T cells. These receptors were obtained from a young woman with type 1 diabetes.

This clone was seen more than once but under ten times. This chain uses TRBV2 with TRBJ2-7; D gene ambiguous. The germline V gene has CDR1 SNHLY and CDR2 FYNNEI. The ends were cut back, 5 bases at V and 0 bases at J, with 14 bases in the middle. This CDR3 is built from 15 residues. This CDR3 is CASSPTDVSSYEQYF. The CDR3 coding sequence is TGTGCCAGCAGTCCGACTGACGTGAGCTCCTACGAGCAGTACTTC.

V is TRBV30 and J is TRBJ1-5; possible D gene TRBD1, 5 bases. Germline CDR1 GTSNPN, CDR2 SVGIG (reference sequence). V lost 5 bases to trimming and J lost 3 bases, with 11 bases between them. The CDR3 spans 13 residues. This CDR3 is CAWRGSVNQPQHF. CDR3 bases: TGTGCCTGGCGGGGGTCCGTCAATCAGCCCCAGCATTTT.

The rearrangement links TRBV15 to TRBJ2-5, with D tentatively TRBD1 (5 bases). The CDR3 is 17 residues long. Germline CDR1 and CDR2: LNHNV and YYDKDF (reference sequence). The V and J ends lost 0 bases and 2 bases respectively, with 16 bases between them. CDR3 sequence: CATSRDEPAGPQETQYF. The CDR3 nucleotides are TGTGCCACCAGCAGAGATGAACCGGCAGGGCCTCAAGAGACCCAGTACTTC.

This chain uses TRBV29-1 with TRBJ2-1, with 7 bases that match TRBD2. Germline lookup yields CDR1 SQVTM and CDR2 ANQGSEA. CDR3 length: 15 residues. V trimming: 4 bases; J trimming: 8 bases; junction bases outside the gene matches: 14. The CDR3 bases are TGCAGCGTTGCCCTCCTAGCGGAGGGCGGGGATGAGCAGTTCTTC. Residues: CSVALLAEGGDEQFF.

The chain uses TRBV28 and TRBJ2-7; TRBD1 matches at 9 bases. The CDR3 consists of 14 residues. V shed 7 bases and J 3 bases; nucleotides not matched to a gene: 7. Germline CDR1 MDHEN, CDR2 SYDVKM. CDR3 DNA: TGTGCCAGCACGGCCGGGACAGGGATCTACGAGCAGTACTTC. Residues: CASTAGTGIYEQYF.

The table lists this clone with a few counts. This rearrangement joins TRBV28 to TRBJ2-1, with D possibly matching TRBD1 (6 bases). Germline V gene data show CDR1 as MDHEN and CDR2 as SYDVKM. The V end was cut by 3 bases, the J end by 4 bases, with 10 bases between. The CDR3 loop spans 14 amino acids. The CDR3 coding sequence is TGTGCCAGCAGTTTGTTACAGGGATACAATGAGCAGTTCTTC. It specifies CASSLLQGYNEQFF.

In its sample, this clone was seen a few times. The rearrangement joins TRBV6-6 to TRBJ2-7, with 7 positions matching TRBD1. Germline V CDR1 and CDR2: MNHNY, SVGAGI (reference sequence). There are 14 residues in the CDR3. Trimming removed 2 bases from V and 4 bases from J; junction bases left unmatched: 5. The CDR3 reads CASSYPGQTYEQYV. The CDR3 DNA is TGTGCCAGCAGTTACCCGGGACAGACTTACGAGCAGTACGTC.

This clone was picked up a small number of times. This chain links TRBV5-4 with TRBJ2-3; TRBD2 matches 9 bases. Germline V gene sequence: CDR1 SGHNT, CDR2 YYREEE (reference sequence). The CDR3 extends over 17 amino acids. V was clipped by 0 bases and J by 5 bases; unmatched bases: 10. CDR3 bases: TGTGCCAGCAGCTTGGGGGTTAGCGGGAGCCGCGAAGATACGCAGTATTTT. The encoded protein is CASSLGVSGSREDTQYF.